The 12 T cell receptor beta chains listed next were all sequenced from one sample in a study of cytomegalovirus exposure and HLA in healthy donors. Primers included in the PCR were 60 Vbeta and 13 Jbeta primers. Sequencing used immunoSEQ multiplex PCR; TCRdb keeps in-frame clones, though not all of them. Here the sample spans approximately 85,000 clones, about 80% being singletons. The sequenced material came from PBMCs. The source of these receptors is a woman aged 45-60 years in good health and CMV-seropositive.

The chain couples TRBV7-6 to TRBJ2-5, with a weak D call TRBD1 (5 bases). CDR1 and CDR2 (germline): SGHVS, FNYEAQ. This CDR3 has 16 residues. Trimming took off 2 bases at V and 0 bases at J, with 13 bases between the two ends. The CDR3 loop reads CASSLSQGLYQETQYF. CDR3 bases: TGTGCCAGCAGCTTAAGTCAGGGTTTATACCAAGAGACCCAGTACTTC.

This sequence joins TRBV4-2 and TRBJ1-5; possibly TRBD1 for D (6 bases). Germline V gene sequence: CDR1 LGHNA, CDR2 YNFKEQ. The CDR3 length is 14 residues. V was pared by 7 bases and J by 5 bases, with 15 bases between. CDR3 in amino acids: CASNGGGGDQPQHF. DNA of the CDR3: TGTGCCAGCAACGGGGGGGGCGGAGATCAGCCCCAGCATTTT.

The genes are TRBV11-3 and TRBJ2-7, with D hard to call. V lost 4 bases, J lost 0 bases, and 10 bases lay in between. This CDR3 comprises 14 residues. Germline-derived CDR1 and CDR2 are SGHNT and YENEEA. The CDR3 here is CASSSSGVSYEQYV. CDR3 coding DNA: TGTGCCAGCAGCTCCTCGGGTGTCTCCTACGAGCAGTACGTC.

This chain connects TRBV2 to TRBJ1-2; weak D call: TRBD1 (5 bases). V was cut by 3 bases and J by 4 bases, with 12 bases left in between. Germline V gives CDR1 SNHLY, CDR2 FYNNEI. This CDR3 has 14 residues. The CDR3 loop reads CASSDSGLGYGYTF. For the CDR3, the DNA is TGTGCCAGCAGTGACTCAGGGCTGGGCTATGGCTACACCTTC.

The chain combines TRBV29-1 with TRBJ1-1; 7 bases match TRBD1. The CDR3 runs to 13 residues. CDR1 is SQVTM, CDR2 ANQGSEA, per germline. The V and J ends lost 6 bases and 10 bases, in that order; junction bases with no gene match: 14. CDR3 sequence: CSVTPFQEGAAFF. The CDR3 nucleotides read TGCAGCGTGACCCCCTTCCAAGAGGGGGCAGCTTTCTTT. Variable domain in full (rest from reference TRBV29-1 and TRBJ1-1): SAVISQKPSRDICQRGTSLTIQCQVDSQVTMMFWYRQQPGQSLTLIATANQGSEATYESGFVIDKFPISRPNLTFSTLTVSNMSPEDSSIYLCSVTPFQEGAAFFGQGTRLTVV.

This chain connects TRBV5-1 to TRBJ2-7, with D perhaps matching TRBD2 (5 bases). Germline loops: CDR1 SGHRS, CDR2 YFSETQ. The CDR3 consists of 13 residues. V lost 5 bases to trimming and J lost 3 bases, with 12 bases between them. The CDR3 DNA sequence: TGCGCCAGCAGAACGGGGAGAGGCTACGAGCAGTACTTC. Translating gives CASRTGRGYEQYF. Drawing the rest from reference TRBV5-1 and TRBJ2-7, the complete variable domain is KAGVTQTPRYLIKTRGQQVTLSCSPISGHRSVSWYQQTPGQGLQFLFEYFSETQRNKGNFPGRFSGRQFSNSRSEMNVSTLELGDSALYLCASRTGRGYEQYFGPGTRLTVT.

For the CDR3, the DNA is TGCGCCAGCAGTGAGGCCGGGGGGTCCAATGAGCAGTTCTTC. Translation gives CASSEAGGSNEQFF. J is TRBJ2-1 and V is TRBV10-1; TRBD2 aligns across 7 bases. Germline CDR1 is WNHNN and CDR2 is SYGVQD (reference sequence). This CDR3 has 14 amino acids. Trimming removed 2 bases from V and 6 bases from J; junction bases left unmatched: 4.

V gene TRBV11-2 combines with J gene TRBJ2-1; TRBD2 matches 11 bases. The ends lost 4 bases at V and 4 bases at J; junction bases unmatched: 3. The CDR3 length is 15 residues. CDR1 is SGHAT, CDR2 FQNNGV, per germline. The CDR3 DNA reads TGTGCCAGCAGCTCCGGGACTAGCGGTTACAATGAGCAGTTCTTC. Residues: CASSSGTSGYNEQFF.

The count of this clone is one. The chain carries TRBV6-6 and TRBJ2-3; 9 positions agree with TRBD1. J gave up 8 bases and V 6 bases, and 6 bases lay outside the gene matches. The CDR3 totals 13 residues. Germline lookup yields CDR1 MNHNY and CDR2 SVGAGI (reference sequence). CDR3 coding DNA: TGTGCCAGCAGACAACAGGGGGCCGGTACGCAGTATTTT. This gives the protein CASRQQGAGTQYF.

The V and J genes are TRBV9 and TRBJ2-5, with D tentatively TRBD2 (6 bases). The CDR3 is 13 amino acids. CDR1 is SGDLS and CDR2 is YYNGEE in the germline V gene. V lost 3 bases and J 13 bases, leaving 19 bases between the germline ends. The CDR3 spells CASSEKLWDSLYF. Written as DNA, the CDR3 is TGTGCCAGCAGCGAAAAACTCTGGGACTCCCTGTACTTC.

The CDR3 DNA reads TGTGCCAGCAGCGCTTCTAGCGGGGGGGTGTACAATGAGCAGTTCTTC. Protein product: CASSASSGGVYNEQFF. This chain uses TRBV9 with TRBJ2-1; TRBD2 matches at 12 bases. V lost 3 bases, J lost 4 bases, and 5 bases stayed unmatched. The germline V gene has CDR1 SGDLS and CDR2 YYNGEE. The CDR3 totals 16 residues.

This clone has a single count. The J gene is TRBJ2-1, the V gene TRBV6-5, with TRBD1 matching over 7 bases. This CDR3 has 16 amino acids. The V segment lost 0 bases and the J segment 3 bases; nucleotides outside the gene matches: 5. Germline loops: CDR1 MNHEY, CDR2 SVGAGI. CDR3 DNA: TGTGCCAGCAGTTACTCTCTGGGACAGCGCTACAATGAGCAGTTCTTC. It encodes CASSYSLGQRYNEQFF.